The 30 T cell receptor beta chains listed next were all sequenced from one sample in a study of technical replicates of blood from a handful of donors. Using immunoSEQ multiplex PCR, the repertoire was profiled, and TCRdb retains in-frame clones only, with some absent. Among under 70,000 clones listed, about 91% were seen once. The sample was T cells isolated from PBMCs. All receptors come from a human donor in good health.

This chain connects TRBV27 to TRBJ1-2, with D perhaps matching TRBD1 (6 bases). The V and J ends lost 6 bases and 4 bases respectively, with 6 bases between them. CDR3 length equals 11 residues. Per the germline V gene, CDR1 is MNHEY and CDR2 is SMNVEV (reference sequence). The CDR3 DNA reads TGTGCCAGCAGGGACAGCTATGGCTACACCTTC. It encodes CASRDSYGYTF.

The chain is built from TRBV6-1 and TRBJ2-7; D not resolved. The CDR3 is 13 amino acids. Germline CDR1 is MNHNS and CDR2 is SASEGT. V shed 3 bases and J shed 4 bases, with 10 bases lying between them. Here the CDR3 reads CASSDWIGYEQYF. CDR3 nucleotides: TGTGCCAGCAGTGATTGGATCGGGTACGAGCAGTACTTC.

The chain couples TRBV14 to TRBJ1-1; D might be TRBD1 (6 bases). Trimming removed 1 base from V and 5 bases from J, with 11 bases in between. This CDR3 has 14 amino acids. Per germline, CDR1 SGHDN and CDR2 FVKESK. CDR3 amino acids: CASSQVAGVTEAFF. In DNA, the CDR3 is TGTGCCAGCAGCCAAGTAGCAGGGGTGACTGAAGCTTTCTTT.

The chain couples TRBV19 to TRBJ1-2; D is possibly TRBD1 (5 bases). V lost 0 bases to trimming and J lost 2 bases, with 16 bases between them. Germline V gene data show CDR1 as LNHDA and CDR2 as SQIVND (reference sequence). The CDR3 contains 17 residues. The CDR3 bases are TGTGCCAGTAGTATAGATAGGCTAGGGGCGCCCAACTATGGCTACACCTTC. Amino acids: CASSIDRLGAPNYGYTF.

The chain joins TRBV4-1 to TRBJ2-3, with D maybe TRBD1 (5 bases). Trimming took off 0 bases at V and 6 bases at J, with 13 bases between the two ends. CDR1 is MGHRA and CDR2 is YSYEKL in the germline V gene. This CDR3 comprises 15 residues. This CDR3 reads CASSQDIPGLDTQYF. The CDR3 region has the DNA TGCGCCAGCAGCCAAGATATACCAGGGCTGGATACGCAGTATTTT.

This clone was recorded a few times. V usage is TRBV30 and J usage is TRBJ1-3, with D uncertain. The CDR3 sequence is 12 residues long. Trimming pared 0 bases from V and 4 bases from J, leaving 4 bases between. Germline loops: CDR1 GTSNPN, CDR2 SVGIG (reference sequence). CDR3 DNA: TGTGCCTGGAGTGTACAAGGAAACACCATATATTTT. As protein: CAWSVQGNTIYF.

The CDR3 DNA follows: TGTGCCAGCAGCCCCTCCAGCGGGAAACTCTATGAGCAGTTCTTC. This sequence encodes CASSPSSGKLYEQFF. V and J are TRBV7-9 and TRBJ2-1; 7 nucleotides agree with TRBD2. Germline loops: CDR1 SEHNR, CDR2 FQNEAQ (reference sequence). With V trimmed by 5 bases and J by 8 bases, 12 bases remained unmatched. The CDR3 length is 15 residues.

The CDR3 reads CASSWTPSTDTQYF. The CDR3 DNA is TGTGCCAGCAGTTGGACACCTAGCACAGATACGCAGTATTTT. The V call is TRBV28, the J call TRBJ2-3, with TRBD1 as a possible D gene (5 bases). Between the trimmed V and J ends, which lost 4 bases and 0 bases, there was a span of 8 bases. In germline, CDR1 is MDHEN, CDR2 SYDVKM. The CDR3 is 14 residues long.

This clone was seen just once. The chain recombines TRBV30 with TRBJ1-2; D is uncertain. Trimming pared 4 bases from V and 6 bases from J, leaving 15 bases between. This CDR3 is built from 13 residues. CDR1 is GTSNPN, CDR2 SVGIG, per germline (reference sequence). CDR3 amino acids: CAWTLEQSDGYTF. The CDR3 region has the DNA TGTGCCTGGACGTTGGAACAGTCCGATGGCTACACCTTC. The entire variable domain, with the rest obtained from reference TRBV30 and TRBJ1-2, is as follows: SQTIHQWPATLVQPVGSPLSLECTVEGTSNPNLYWYRQAAGRGLQLLFYSVGIGQISSEVPQNLSASRPQDRQFILSSKKLLLSDSGFYLCAWTLEQSDGYTFGSGTRLTVV.

This chain uses TRBV6-5 with TRBJ1-1, with D hard to call. This CDR3 comprises 11 residues. CDR1 and CDR2 (germline): MNHEY, SVGAGI. The V and J ends lost 7 bases and 4 bases respectively, with 7 bases between them. The CDR3 protein is CASKRATEAFF. Written as DNA, the CDR3 is TGTGCCAGCAAAAGAGCCACTGAAGCTTTCTTT.

V usage is TRBV5-4 and J usage is TRBJ2-7; 10 bases match TRBD2. Germline V gives CDR1 SGHNT, CDR2 YYREEE (reference sequence). Trimming at V came to 0 bases and at J to 4 bases, leaving 7 bases not matched to a gene. This CDR3 has 16 amino acids. The CDR3 loop reads CASSLEGSGRAYEQYF. As DNA, the CDR3 is TGTGCCAGCAGCTTGGAGGGGAGCGGGAGGGCTTACGAGCAGTACTTC.

The chain is built from TRBV6-5 and TRBJ2-7; 11 bases fit TRBD1. CDR1 MNHEY and CDR2 SVGAGI come from the germline V gene. The CDR3 totals 14 residues. The ends lost 2 bases at V and 6 bases at J; junction bases unmatched: 3. CDR3: CASSYPGQGGEQYF. CDR3 DNA sequence: TGTGCCAGCAGTTACCCGGGACAGGGGGGCGAGCAGTACTTC.

The V call is TRBV6-1, the J call TRBJ1-5; 9 bases fit TRBD1. The germline CDR1 and CDR2 sequences are MNHNS and SASEGT. CDR3 length: 15 residues. Trimming took 7 bases from V and 3 from J; bases not matched to a gene: 7. The CDR3 coding sequence is TGTGCCAGCAACTATGGACAGGGGCCCAATCAGCCCCAGCATTTT. It translates to CASNYGQGPNQPQHF.

This clone was detected only once. The chain employs TRBV7-2 and TRBJ1-4, with D possibly matching TRBD1 (6 bases). V shed 4 bases and J shed 3 bases, with 9 bases lying between them. Germline V gene data show CDR1 as SGHTA and CDR2 as FQGNSA. This CDR3 region has 14 residues. CDR3 in amino acids: CASSYRQANEKLFF. The DNA for the CDR3 is TGTGCCAGCAGCTATAGACAGGCTAATGAAAAACTGTTTTTT.

The chain has TRBV27 and TRBJ2-7; 7 bases are a match to TRBD1. Looked up from germline, CDR1 is MNHEY and CDR2 is SMNVEV (reference sequence). The CDR3 runs to 12 residues. The V segment lost 8 bases and the J segment 2 bases; nucleotides outside the gene matches: 3. The CDR3 bases are TGTGCCAGCTCGGGACAGACCTACGAGCAGTACTTC. Its protein is CASSGQTYEQYF.

The chain carries TRBV19 and TRBJ2-1; D uncertain. Per germline, CDR1 LNHDA and CDR2 SQIVND (reference sequence). Between the trimmed V and J ends, which lost 1 base and 2 bases, there was a span of 9 bases. The CDR3 runs to 15 residues. This chain's CDR3 is CASSIGSTPYNEQFF. The CDR3 region has the DNA TGTGCCAGTAGTATAGGGAGTACCCCCTACAATGAGCAGTTCTTC.

As regards this clone: The same CDR3 also results from other DNA sequences found in this sample. The V call is TRBV5-1, the J call TRBJ1-1, with D unresolved. Germline loops: CDR1 SGHRS, CDR2 YFSETQ. This CDR3 has 14 amino acids. V was cut by 9 bases and J by 4 bases, with 19 bases left in between. CDR3 sequence reads: CATSAGASATEAFF. CDR3 nucleotide sequence: TGCGCCACCTCAGCTGGAGCGTCGGCCACTGAAGCTTTCTTT.

The gene calls are TRBV7-9 and TRBJ1-5, with 8 bases fitting TRBD1. Germline CDR1 SEHNR, CDR2 FQNEAQ (reference sequence). CDR3 length: 15 amino acids. Trimming took 5 bases from V and 0 from J; bases not matched to a gene: 3. The CDR3 loop reads CASSPGGLSNQPQHF. Written as DNA, the CDR3 is TGTGCCAGCAGCCCAGGGGGCCTTAGCAATCAGCCCCAGCATTTT. Variable domain in full (rest from reference TRBV7-9 and TRBJ1-5): DTGVSQNPRHKITKRGQNVTFRCDPISEHNRLYWYRQTLGQGPEFLTYFQNEAQLEKSRLLSDRFSAERPKGSFSTLEIQRTEQGDSAMYLCASSPGGLSNQPQHFGDGTRLSIL.

This chain links TRBV5-1 with TRBJ2-7; TRBD1 is a possible D gene (6 bases). The CDR3 sequence is 14 residues long. V lost 4 bases, J lost 0 bases, and 11 bases lay in between. CDR1 is SGHRS and CDR2 is YFSETQ in the germline V gene. The CDR3, as DNA: TGCGCCAGCAGCCGGGACATAGGCTCCTACGAGCAGTACTTC. Residues: CASSRDIGSYEQYF.

The V and J genes are TRBV19 and TRBJ1-2, with D unresolved. The V and J ends lost 7 bases and 7 bases respectively, with 13 bases between them. This CDR3 region has 12 residues. Germline V gene sequence: CDR1 LNHDA, CDR2 SQIVND (reference sequence). The CDR3 bases are TGTGCCAGTACGAGGGAGACGAGTGGCTACACCTTC. This sequence encodes CASTRETSGYTF.

The chain joins TRBV5-6 to TRBJ2-1; no reliable D call. The CDR3 runs to 15 residues. V was clipped by 2 bases and J by 1 base, with 10 bases between them. The V gene's germline CDR1 is SGHDT and CDR2 YYEEEE. CDR3 nucleotides: TGTGCCAGCAGCTTTGGCAGTCCATCCTACAATGAGCAGTTCTTC. It is translated as CASSFGSPSYNEQFF.

The chain employs TRBV4-3 and TRBJ2-3; possible D gene TRBD2, 6 bases. Trimming cost V 1 base and J 9 bases, with 17 bases left between them. CDR1 is LGHNA, CDR2 YSLEER, per germline. CDR3 length: 15 residues. The CDR3 spells CASSQVLGTAPTQYF. CDR3 sequence (DNA): TGCGCCAGCAGCCAAGTCCTTGGGACTGCCCCAACGCAGTATTTT.

The table lists this clone with a count of one. This chain uses TRBV4-3 with TRBJ1-1, with D unclear. CDR1 is LGHNA, CDR2 YSLEER, per germline. V was clipped by 3 bases and J by 1 base, with 12 bases between them. The CDR3 runs to 15 residues. CDR3 coding DNA: TGCGCCAGCAGCCAGATCGGTTTTGGGAACACTGAAGCTTTCTTT. Its protein product is CASSQIGFGNTEAFF.

The gene calls are TRBV4-2 and TRBJ2-5, with TRBD2 matching 7 bases. The length of the CDR3 is 15 residues. V dropped 2 bases and J dropped 2; count of bases not matched to a gene: 5. The germline V gene has CDR1 LGHNA and CDR2 YNFKEQ. The CDR3 here is CASSQTLAAQETQYF. Here the CDR3 DNA reads TGTGCCAGCAGCCAAACGCTAGCGGCGCAAGAGACCCAGTACTTC.

This rearrangement joins TRBV30 to TRBJ1-5, with 8 bases matching TRBD1. V lost 3 bases, J lost 2 bases, and 6 bases stayed unmatched. The CDR3 totals 15 residues. The germline V gene encodes CDR1 GTSNPN and CDR2 SVGIG (reference sequence). The CDR3 nucleotides read TGTGCCTGGAGACCTCAGGGGGCCGGCAATCAGCCCCAGCATTTT. This gives the protein CAWRPQGAGNQPQHF.

This clone was recorded only once. The gene calls are TRBV13 and TRBJ1-4, with 8 bases identical to TRBD1. The CDR3 is made up of 13 amino acids. J was trimmed by 6 bases and V by 6 bases; bases with no gene match: 3. CDR1 is PRHDT and CDR2 is FYEKMQ in the germline V gene (reference sequence). CDR3 loop: CASSRTGYEKLFF. The CDR3 coding sequence is TGTGCCAGCAGTCGGACAGGGTATGAAAAACTGTTTTTT.

V gene TRBV12-5 combines with J gene TRBJ2-7; D uncertain. This CDR3 spans 12 amino acids. V lost 2 bases and J 3 bases, leaving 5 bases between the germline ends. CDR1 is LGHNT and CDR2 is FRNRAP in the germline V gene. The CDR3 coding sequence is TGTGCTAGTGGTTTGTATATCTACGAGCAGTACTTC. It encodes CASGLYIYEQYF. Together with reference TRBV12-5 and TRBJ2-7, the CDR3 gives the full variable domain: DARVTQTPRHKVTEMGQEVTMRCQPILGHNTVFWYRQTMMQGLELLAYFRNRAPLDDSGMPKDRFSAEMPDATLATLKIQPSEPRDSAVYFCASGLYIYEQYFGPGTRLTVT.

CDR3 residues: CASSRPGDTEQFF. The CDR3 nucleotides read TGTGCCAGCAGCAGACCGGGAGACACTGAGCAGTTCTTC. The chain is built from TRBV7-3 and TRBJ2-1, with a weak D call TRBD2 (6 bases). CDR1 is SGHTA and CDR2 is FQGTGA in the germline V gene. V was pared by 5 bases and J by 9 bases, with 14 bases between. The CDR3 loop spans 13 amino acids.

The chain uses TRBV13 and TRBJ2-5, with D perhaps matching TRBD2 (5 bases). Trimming left V 7 bases short and J 4 bases short, with 16 bases between. The CDR3 extends over 14 amino acids. CDR1 and CDR2 (germline): PRHDT, FYEKMQ (reference sequence). The CDR3 loop reads CASTLRAGVETQYF. In DNA, the CDR3 is TGTGCCAGCACCCTTAGGGCCGGGGTAGAGACCCAGTACTTC. Filled out from reference TRBV13 and TRBJ2-5, the complete variable domain reads AAGVIQSPRHLIKEKRETATLKCYPIPRHDTVYWYQQGPGQDPQFLISFYEKMQSDKGSIPDRFSAQQFSDYHSELNMSSLELGDSALYFCASTLRAGVETQYFGPGTRLLVL.

The chain links TRBV28 to TRBJ1-3; D possibly corresponds to TRBD1 (5 bases). The CDR3 totals 16 residues. V was clipped by 2 bases and J by 3 bases, with 14 bases between them. Germline lookup yields CDR1 MDHEN and CDR2 SYDVKM. The CDR3 is CASSLPQGLHGNTIYF. The CDR3, as DNA: TGTGCCAGCAGTTTACCCCAGGGTTTACATGGAAACACCATATATTTT. Full variable domain (remainder filled in from reference TRBV28 and TRBJ1-3): DVKVTQSSRYLVKRTGEKVFLECVQDMDHENMFWYRQDPGLGLRLIYFSYDVKMKEKGDIPEGYSVSREKKERFSLILESASTNQTSMYLCASSLPQGLHGNTIYFGEGSWLTVV.